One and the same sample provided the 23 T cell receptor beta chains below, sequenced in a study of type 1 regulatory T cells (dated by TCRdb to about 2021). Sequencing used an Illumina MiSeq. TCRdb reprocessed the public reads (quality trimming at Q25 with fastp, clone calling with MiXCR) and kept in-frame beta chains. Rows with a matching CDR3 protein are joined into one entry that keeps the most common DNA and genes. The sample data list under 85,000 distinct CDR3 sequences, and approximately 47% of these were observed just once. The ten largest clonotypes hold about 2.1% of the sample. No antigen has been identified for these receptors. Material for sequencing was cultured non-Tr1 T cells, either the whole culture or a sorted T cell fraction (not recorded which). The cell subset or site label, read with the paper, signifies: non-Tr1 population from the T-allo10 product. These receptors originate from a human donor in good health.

CDR3 in DNA: TGTGCCAGCAGTGAAACGGAGAACTATGGCTACACCTTC. Its translation: CASSETENYGYTF. The rearrangement uses TRBV6-1 and TRBJ1-2, with D unclear. V lost 2 bases, J lost 2 bases, and 6 bases lay in between. This CDR3 contains 13 residues. Per germline, CDR1 MNHNS and CDR2 SASEGT.

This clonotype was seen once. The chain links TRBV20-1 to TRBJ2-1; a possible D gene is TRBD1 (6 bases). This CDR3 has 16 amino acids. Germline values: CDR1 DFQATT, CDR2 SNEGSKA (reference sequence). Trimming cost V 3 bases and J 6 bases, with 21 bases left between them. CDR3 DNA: TGCAGTGCTAGCGCGCAGGGGCAAAACCGGGGCAATGAGCAGTTCTTC. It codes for CSASAQGQNRGNEQFF.

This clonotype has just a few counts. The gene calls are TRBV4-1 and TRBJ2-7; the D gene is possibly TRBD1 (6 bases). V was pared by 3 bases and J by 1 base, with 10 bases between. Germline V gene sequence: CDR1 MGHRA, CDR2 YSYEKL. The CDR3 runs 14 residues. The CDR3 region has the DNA TGCGCCAGCAGCCATGGACAGCGGTCCTACGAGCAGTACTTC. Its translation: CASSHGQRSYEQYF.

The CDR3 DNA reads TGCGCCAGCAGCACCAGGGTAGACACTGAAGCTTTCTTT. This encodes CASSTRVDTEAFF. This chain joins TRBV5-1 and TRBJ1-1; tentative D call: TRBD1 (5 bases). The CDR3 spans 13 residues. In germline, CDR1 is SGHRS, CDR2 YFSETQ. Trimming removed 4 bases at V and 3 bases at J, with 10 bases between.

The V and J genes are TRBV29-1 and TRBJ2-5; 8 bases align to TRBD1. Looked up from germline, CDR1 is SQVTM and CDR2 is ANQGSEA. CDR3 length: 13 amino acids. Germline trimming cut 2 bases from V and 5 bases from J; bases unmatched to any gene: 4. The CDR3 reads CSVESGGRETQYF. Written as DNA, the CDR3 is TGCAGCGTTGAATCAGGGGGCAGGGAGACCCAGTACTTC.

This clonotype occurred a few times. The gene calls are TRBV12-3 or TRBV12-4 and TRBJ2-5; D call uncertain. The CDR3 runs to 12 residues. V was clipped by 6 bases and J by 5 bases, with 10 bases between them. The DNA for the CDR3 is TGTGCCAGCAGCTTTTCACTGGAGACCCAGTACTTC. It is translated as CASSFSLETQYF.

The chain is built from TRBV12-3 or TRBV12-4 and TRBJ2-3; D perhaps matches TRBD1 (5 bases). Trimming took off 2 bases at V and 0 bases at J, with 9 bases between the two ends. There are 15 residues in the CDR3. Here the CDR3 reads CASSLLQGSTDTQYF. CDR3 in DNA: TGTGCCAGCAGTTTACTGCAGGGTAGCACAGATACGCAGTATTTT.

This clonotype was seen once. The CDR3 sequence: CASRIFSNQPQHF. The CDR3 nucleotides read TGTGCCAGCAGAATTTTTAGCAATCAGCCCCAGCATTTT. The J gene is TRBJ1-5, the V gene TRBV2, with D unclear. V lost 6 bases and J lost 0, with 6 bases in between. The CDR3 has 13 amino acids. Germline lookup yields CDR1 SNHLY and CDR2 FYNNEI.

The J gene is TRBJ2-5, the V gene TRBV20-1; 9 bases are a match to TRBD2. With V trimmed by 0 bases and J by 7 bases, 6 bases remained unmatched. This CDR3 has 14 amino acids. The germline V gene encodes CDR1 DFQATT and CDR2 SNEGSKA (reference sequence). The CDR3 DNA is TGCAGTGCTAGAGACGCGGGGGGGCTCGGGACCCAGTACTTC. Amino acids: CSARDAGGLGTQYF.

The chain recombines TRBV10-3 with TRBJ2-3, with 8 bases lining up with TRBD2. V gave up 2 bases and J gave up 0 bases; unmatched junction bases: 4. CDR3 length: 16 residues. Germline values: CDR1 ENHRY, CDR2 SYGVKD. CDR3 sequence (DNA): TGTGCCATCAGTGAGGGGACTAGACTTAGCACAGATACGCAGTATTTT. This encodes CAISEGTRLSTDTQYF.

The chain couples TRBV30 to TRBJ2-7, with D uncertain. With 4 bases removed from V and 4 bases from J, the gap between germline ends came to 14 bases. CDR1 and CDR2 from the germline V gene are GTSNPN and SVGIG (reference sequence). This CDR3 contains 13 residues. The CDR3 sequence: CAWMPGDRYEQYF. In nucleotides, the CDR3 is TGTGCCTGGATGCCGGGCGATAGGTACGAGCAGTACTTC.

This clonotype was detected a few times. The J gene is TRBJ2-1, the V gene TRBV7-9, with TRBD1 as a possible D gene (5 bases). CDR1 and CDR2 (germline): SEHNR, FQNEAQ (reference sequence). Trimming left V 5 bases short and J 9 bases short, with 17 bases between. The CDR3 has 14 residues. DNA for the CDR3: TGTGCCAGCAGCCCATGGGGCAGGGTGGTTGAGCAGTTCTTC. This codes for CASSPWGRVVEQFF. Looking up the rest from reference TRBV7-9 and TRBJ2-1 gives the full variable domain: DTGVSQNPRHKITKRGQNVTFRCDPISEHNRLYWYRQTLGQGPEFLTYFQNEAQLEKSRLLSDRFSAERPKGSFSTLEIQRTEQGDSAMYLCASSPWGRVVEQFFGPGTRLTVL.

The CDR3 DNA reads TGTGCCAGCAGCTTAGGAGCGGGGCCCCAAGAGACCCAGTACTTC. Protein: CASSLGAGPQETQYF. The gene calls are TRBV7-9 and TRBJ2-5; TRBD2 agrees at 7 bases. The germline V gene encodes CDR1 SEHNR and CDR2 FQNEAQ (reference sequence). The J segment lost 1 base and the V segment lost 1 base, leaving 3 bases of the junction unmatched. The CDR3 runs to 15 residues. The whole variable domain, filled in from reference TRBV7-9 and TRBJ2-5, reads DTGVSQNPRHKITKRGQNVTFRCDPISEHNRLYWYRQTLGQGPEFLTYFQNEAQLEKSRLLSDRFSAERPKGSFSTLEIQRTEQGDSAMYLCASSLGAGPQETQYFGPGTRLLVL.

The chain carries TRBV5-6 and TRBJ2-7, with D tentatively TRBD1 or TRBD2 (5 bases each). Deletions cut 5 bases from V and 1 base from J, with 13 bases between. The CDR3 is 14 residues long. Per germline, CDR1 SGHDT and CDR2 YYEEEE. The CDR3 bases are TGTGCCAGCAGGAGGGGTGGGGGTTCCTACGAGCAGTACTTC. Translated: CASRRGGGSYEQYF.

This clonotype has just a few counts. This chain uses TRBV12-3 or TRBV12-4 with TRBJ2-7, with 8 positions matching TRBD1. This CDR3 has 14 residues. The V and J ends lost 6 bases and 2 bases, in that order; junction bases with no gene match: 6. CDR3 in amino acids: CASSPRQGTYEQYF. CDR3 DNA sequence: TGTGCCAGCAGCCCCAGACAGGGGACCTACGAGCAGTACTTC.

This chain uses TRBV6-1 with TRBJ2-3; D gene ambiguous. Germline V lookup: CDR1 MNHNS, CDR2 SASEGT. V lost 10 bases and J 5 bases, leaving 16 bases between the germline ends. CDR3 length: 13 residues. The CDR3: CATEFSGQDTQYF. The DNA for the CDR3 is TGTGCCACCGAATTCTCCGGGCAAGATACGCAGTATTTT.

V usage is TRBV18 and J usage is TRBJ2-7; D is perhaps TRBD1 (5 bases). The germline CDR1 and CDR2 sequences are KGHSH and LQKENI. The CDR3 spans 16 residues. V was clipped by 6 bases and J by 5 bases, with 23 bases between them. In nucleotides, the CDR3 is TGTGCCAGCTCCCCATTTCGAGACCGGGCAGGGAACGAGCAGTACTTC. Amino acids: CASSPFRDRAGNEQYF.

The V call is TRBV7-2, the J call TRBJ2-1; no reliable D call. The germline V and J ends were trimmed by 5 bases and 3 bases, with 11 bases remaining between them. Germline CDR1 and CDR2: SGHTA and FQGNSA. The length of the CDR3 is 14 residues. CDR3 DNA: TGTGCCAGCAGCCTTAGAGGCAGCTACAATGAGCAGTTCTTC. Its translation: CASSLRGSYNEQFF. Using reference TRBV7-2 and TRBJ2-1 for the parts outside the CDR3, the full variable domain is GAGVSQSPSNKVTEKGKDVELRCDPISGHTALYWYRQSLGQGLEFLIYFQGNSAPDKSGLPSDRFSAERTGGSVSTLTIQRTQQEDSAVYLCASSLRGSYNEQFFGPGTRLTVL.

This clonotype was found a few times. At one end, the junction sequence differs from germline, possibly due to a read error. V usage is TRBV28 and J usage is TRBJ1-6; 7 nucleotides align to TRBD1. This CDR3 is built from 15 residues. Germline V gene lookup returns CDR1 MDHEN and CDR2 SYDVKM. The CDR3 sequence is CASSASTGNNSPLHF. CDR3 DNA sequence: TGTGCCAGCAGTGCATCGACAGGGAATAATTCACCCCTCCATTTT.

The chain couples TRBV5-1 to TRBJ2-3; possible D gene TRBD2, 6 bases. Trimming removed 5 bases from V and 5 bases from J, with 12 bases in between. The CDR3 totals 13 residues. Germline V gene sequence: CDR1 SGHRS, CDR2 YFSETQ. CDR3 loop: CASSRDFQDTQYF. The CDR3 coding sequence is TGCGCCAGCAGTCGGGACTTTCAAGATACGCAGTATTTT.

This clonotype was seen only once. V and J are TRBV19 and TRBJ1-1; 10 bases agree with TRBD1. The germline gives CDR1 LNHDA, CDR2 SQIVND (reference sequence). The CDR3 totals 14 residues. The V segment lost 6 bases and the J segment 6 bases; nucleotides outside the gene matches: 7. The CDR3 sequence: CASSPGQGEPEAFF. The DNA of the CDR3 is TGTGCCAGTAGCCCTGGACAGGGGGAACCTGAAGCTTTCTTT.

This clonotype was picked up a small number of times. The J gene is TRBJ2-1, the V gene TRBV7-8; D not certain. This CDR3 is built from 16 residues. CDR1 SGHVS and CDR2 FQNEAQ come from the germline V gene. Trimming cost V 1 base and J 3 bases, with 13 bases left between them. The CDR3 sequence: CASSLGVTSYYNEQFF. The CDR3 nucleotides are TGTGCCAGCAGCTTAGGGGTGACTTCATACTACAATGAGCAGTTCTTC.

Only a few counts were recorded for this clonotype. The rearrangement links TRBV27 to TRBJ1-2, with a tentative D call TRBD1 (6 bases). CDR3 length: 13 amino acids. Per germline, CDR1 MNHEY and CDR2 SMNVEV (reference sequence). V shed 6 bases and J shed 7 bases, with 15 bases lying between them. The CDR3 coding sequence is TGTGCCAGCAGAGAAGGACAGTCGGGTGGCTACACCTTC. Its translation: CASREGQSGGYTF.